This T cell receptor beta chain was retrieved from a study of cytomegalovirus exposure and HLA in healthy donors. Whole-study results and caveats: Prediction of most subjects' HLA-A and HLA-B alleles by TCR beta sequences was reportedly accurate.

PCR primers comprised 60 Vbeta and 13 Jbeta primers. Using immunoSEQ multiplex PCR, the repertoire was profiled, and TCRdb retains in-frame clones only, with some absent. This table has around 170,000 clones, more than 65% appearing once. As for this clone: Antigen: not known.

V shed 7 bases and J shed 7 bases, with 10 bases lying between them. Germline assignment: CDR1 MNHEY and CDR2 SVGAGI. The CDR3 consists of 12 residues. Sequenced material: PBMCs. This sequence was found in a woman aged 45-65 years in good health and CMV-seronegative. The chain joins TRBV6-5 to TRBJ1-4; no clear D. CDR3 residues: CASTATFEKLFF. As DNA, the CDR3 is TGTGCCAGCACCGCAACTTTTGAAAAACTGTTTTTT.